A single sample gave rise to the 5 T cell receptor beta chains below, sequenced in a study of T cell repertoires in cytomegalovirus infection. TCRdb re-called the reads through MiXCR, storing one row per CDR3 protein. The table includes some 500,000 distinct CDR3 sequences, under 45% detected once. For these TCRs, the target antigens are not known. Sample: cultured PBMCs, taken from culture after CMV antigen stimulation. These TCRs come from a human donor in good health (CMV status not recorded). Some clones in this sample may be carry-over from other donors' samples.

The V gene is TRBV11-2, the J gene TRBJ2-5, with TRBD2 identical over 8 bases. CDR1 SGHAT and CDR2 FQNNGV come from the germline V gene. Losses at the gene ends were 1 base for V and 5 bases for J; bases not matched to a gene: 6. The CDR3 consists of 15 residues. Here the CDR3 DNA reads TGTGCCAGCAGCTTAGTACGGGGGGGCGGGGAGACCCAGTACTTC. Its protein product is CASSLVRGGGETQYF. Looking up the rest from reference TRBV11-2 and TRBJ2-5 gives the full variable domain: EAGVAQSPRYKIIEKRQSVAFWCNPISGHATLYWYQQILGQGPKLLIQFQNNGVVDDSQLPKDRFSAERLKGVDSTLKIQPAKLEDSAVYLCASSLVRGGGETQYFGPGTRLLVL.

V is TRBV25-1 and J is TRBJ2-3; 10 nucleotides match TRBD2. J lost 2 bases, V lost 2 bases, and 7 bases had no gene match. The CDR3 is made up of 17 amino acids. Germline-derived CDR1 and CDR2 are MGHDK and SYGVNS. The CDR3 loop is CASSESSGLAATDTQYF. The CDR3 DNA reads TGTGCCAGCAGTGAAAGTTCAGGACTAGCGGCCACAGATACGCAGTATTTT.

The rearrangement uses TRBV5-4 and TRBJ2-2; no clear D. V shed 4 bases and J shed 3 bases, with 7 bases lying between them. CDR1 is SGHNT, CDR2 YYREEE, per germline (reference sequence). This CDR3 has 13 residues. The CDR3 bases are TGTGCCAGCAGCCCGCCTTACACCGGGGAGCTGTTTTTT. This translates into CASSPPYTGELFF.

The rearrangement uses TRBV7-8 and TRBJ1-1; 10 nucleotides align to TRBD1. Germline-derived CDR1 and CDR2 are SGHVS and FQNEAQ. The CDR3 is 14 amino acids. J lost 3 bases, V lost 4 bases, and 2 bases had no gene match. For the CDR3, the DNA is TGTGCCAGCAGCTCTGGACAGGGGGACACTGAAGCTTTCTTT. Amino acids: CASSSGQGDTEAFF.

This chain connects TRBV29-1 to TRBJ1-6; no firm D call. Germline lookup yields CDR1 SQVTM and CDR2 ANQGSEA. Trimming left V 2 bases short and J 7 bases short, with 9 bases between. This CDR3 has 13 amino acids. The CDR3 region is CSVETAPNSPLHF. The CDR3 DNA follows: TGCAGCGTTGAAACAGCGCCCAATTCACCCCTCCACTTT.